This T cell receptor beta chain comes out of a study of T-cell memory formation after mild COVID-19 (dated by TCRdb to 2020 to 2023). Broadly, across the study: Most TCR sequence clusters were specific to one of the two donors. Two young, previously healthy adult volunteers, one female and one male, were included in the cohort. In a couple of donors, T-cell clones that expanded and contracted after mild COVID-19 were tracked by sequencing TCRalpha and TCRbeta repertoires over time.

This clonotype was seen a handful of times. This clone's antigen is unknown. The input lacks base qualities; no much larger clone sits a single base away. TCRdb records Illumina NovaSeq 6000 as the sequencer. TCRalpha and TCRbeta cDNA libraries were built by 5'RACE with constant-segment primers, adding sample barcodes and unique molecular identifiers. Trizol reagent was used to extract RNA from every sample. Libraries were amplified in two PCR steps, with a second sample barcode and Illumina TruSeq adapters added in the second step. Libraries were sequenced on an Illumina NovaSeq with 2 x 150 bp paired-end reads. Processing in the source paper ran as follows. The reads were demultiplexed and collapsed into UMI-guided consensus sequences using migec v1.2.7. Using mixcr v2.1.11, UMI consensuses were aligned to TRA and TRB V and J templates and then assembled into clonotypes. Clonotypes were classified as expanded or contracted when called significant by both edgeR and NoisET, with noise models trained on biological replicates. For edgeR calls, the cutoffs were a false discovery rate-adjusted p below 0.01 and a log2 fold-change threshold of 1. PCA with hierarchical clustering of max-normalized trajectories of the 1000 most abundant clonotypes was used as exploratory dynamics analysis. Separately sequenced CD4+ and CD8+ repertoires were used to assign the CD4 or CD8 phenotype of responding clones. TCRdb applied fastp at Q25 and MiXCR to the public reads, then kept only in-frame beta chains. Each CDR3 protein appears once, grouped with its most common genes and DNA. None of the V and J calls come from the authors' own analysis; TCRdb made them. The sample includes 350,000 to 500,000 distinct CDR3 sequences, with more than 20% observed a single time. Less than 15% of the sample goes to the ten largest clones.

General conclusions and limits of the study: Contracting CD4+ clones were found mainly in CM and EM memory subsets, while CD8+ clones were enriched in EMRA. From day 15 to 85, contracting clones showed balanced CD4/CD8 phenotypes, whereas a second wave of clones that expanded from day 15 to 37 leaned towards CD4+. Only two mild cases were covered in the study, and larger cohorts including severe cases with pre-infection samples were considered necessary. Whether the second-wave clones peaking on day 37 were SARS-CoV-2 specific was not confirmed. Some responding clones were detected in pre-infection memory, which suggested that pre-existing cross-reactive memory T cells had joined the SARS-CoV-2 response.

From the cysteine through the phenylalanine, the CDR3 covers 15 amino acids. The sequence is cut down to CDR3 DNA, 45 bases in frame from base 1. CDR1 and CDR2, per the germline V gene (reference sequence), are MNHEY and SMNVEV. V is clipped by 5 bases and J by 3 bases, and the sequence between their germline boundaries is 17 bases long. Ficoll-Paque density gradient centrifugation was the method used to isolate PBMCs. The chain is encoded by TRBV27 joined to TRBJ2-7; the D region may be TRBD1 or TRBD2, each matching 5 bases equally. The origin of this receptor is an adult woman who had mild COVID-19 (a few samples of this study predate the infection). The sample titles of this study are shuffled in the database, so cell type and time point are left out; the donor was told from shared clones. Source material: PBMCs or a T cell subset sorted from them (not recorded which). The DNA reads TGTGCCAGCAGTACCCTTTTGGGGGTCCTCTACGAGCAGTACTTC. This is translated as CASSTLLGVLYEQYF.